The 16 T cell receptor beta chains below all came from one sample that was sequenced in a study of blood T cells in healthy people across ages. For the second PCR, which ran for about 7 to 12 cycles, a sample-barcoded 5' primer and a J-beta primer mix were used. TCRdb redid the calling of the 5' RACE reads with MiXCR, one entry per CDR3 protein. This table holds over 1,500,000 distinct CDR3 sequences, 49% found once. The sample was blood. These receptor sequences come from a woman in her forties in good health.

A few counts support this clonotype. One junction end does not reproduce the germline sequence, and a read error may be involved. This rearrangement joins TRBV20-1 to TRBJ2-1; 13 nucleotides agree with TRBD2. This CDR3 comprises 15 residues. Germline CDR1 is DFQATT and CDR2 is SNEGSKA (reference sequence). DNA of the CDR3: TGCAGTGCCAGAGGGGGACTAGCGGGGAACAATGAGCAGTTCTTC. Its protein product is CSARGGLAGNNEQFF.

The V call is TRBV5-1, the J call TRBJ2-1; 7 bases match TRBD2. The CDR3 loop spans 15 amino acids. Per germline, CDR1 SGHRS and CDR2 YFSETQ. J was trimmed by 7 bases and V by 0 bases; bases with no gene match: 7. The CDR3 here is CASSLVSGEANEQFF. In DNA form, the CDR3 reads TGCGCCAGCAGCTTGGTCAGCGGGGAGGCAAATGAGCAGTTCTTC.

The rearrangement links TRBV6-2 or TRBV6-3 to TRBJ2-7; D might be TRBD2 (5 bases). The J call may be incorrect, as the DNA end agrees better with TRBJ2-5. The CDR3 contains 15 residues. The germline V gene encodes CDR1 MNHEY and CDR2 SVGEGT. The CDR3: CASSPTRPRGETQYF. In DNA form, the CDR3 reads TGTGCCAGCAGTCCGACTCGGCCCCGAGGGGAGACCCAGTACTTC.

The CDR3 region is CASSRQRNTEAFF. The CDR3 DNA reads as TGTGCTTCGTCACGACAGAGAAACACTGAAGCTTTCTTT. The chain uses TRBV7-2 and TRBJ1-1; TRBD1 might be the D (5 bases). Germline assignment: CDR1 SGHTA and CDR2 FQGNSA. There are 13 residues in the CDR3.

This clonotype was detected only a few times. This chain connects TRBV4-3 to TRBJ2-5, with D possibly TRBD2 on 6 matching bases. CDR3 size: 16 residues. V lost 2 bases, J lost 5 bases, and 18 bases lay in between. Germline values: CDR1 LGHNA, CDR2 YSLEER. CDR3 coding DNA: TGCGCCAGCAGCCAAACTCCAGGGAGGACATGGGAGACCCAGTACTTC. Encoded protein: CASSQTPGRTWETQYF.

The gene calls are TRBV29-1 and TRBJ2-3; D might be TRBD2 (7 bases). In germline, CDR1 is SQVTM, CDR2 ANQGSEA. The CDR3 loop spans 15 amino acids. The V end lost 5 bases, the J end lost 2 bases, and 17 bases lay between the germline ends. CDR3 loop: CSVPQGGGITDTQYF. The CDR3 region has the DNA TGCAGCGTTCCCCAAGGGGGAGGGATCACAGATACGCAGTATTTT.

The gene calls are TRBV5-1 and TRBJ2-7; D is ambiguous. This CDR3 spans 13 amino acids. The germline CDR1 and CDR2 sequences are SGHRS and YFSETQ. V gave up 0 bases and J gave up 3 bases, with 7 bases separating them. The CDR3, as DNA: TGCGCCAGCAGCTTGGTTATAGACTACGAGCAGTACTTC. This encodes CASSLVIDYEQYF.

This clonotype was recorded a few times. The rearrangement links TRBV3-1 to TRBJ2-7; D is perhaps TRBD1 (5 bases). The CDR3 extends over 15 amino acids. Germline lookup yields CDR1 LGHDT and CDR2 YNNKEL (reference sequence). V lost 0 bases and J lost 2, with 11 bases in between. DNA for the CDR3: TGTGCCAGCAGCCAAGATGCAGGGCAAACCTACGAGCAGTACTTC. Amino acid sequence: CASSQDAGQTYEQYF.

This sequence joins TRBV6-2 or TRBV6-3 and TRBJ2-3, with TRBD2 matching over 9 bases. V shed 6 bases, J shed 2 bases, and the junction held 6 bases outside the gene matches. This CDR3 is 15 amino acids long. Germline-derived CDR1 and CDR2 are MNHEY and SVGEGT. Here the CDR3 reads CASRVGGGATDTQYF. CDR3 nucleotides: TGTGCCAGCAGGGTAGGCGGGGGGGCCACAGATACGCAGTATTTT.

The rearrangement joins TRBV9 to TRBJ2-5, with a weak D call TRBD1 (5 bases). The end of the DNA aligns better with TRBJ2-1, so the J call may be wrong. Germline V gene data show CDR1 as SGDLS and CDR2 as YYNGEE. CDR3 length: 15 amino acids. CDR3 protein: CASSVVGARKETQFF. The CDR3 DNA is TGTGCCAGCAGCGTAGTTGGGGCCCGCAAAGAGACCCAGTTCTTC.

V and J are TRBV12-3 or TRBV12-4 and TRBJ1-1; TRBD1 agrees at 7 bases. This CDR3 region has 12 residues. V lost 6 bases to trimming and J lost 8 bases; unmatched junction nucleotides: 6. This CDR3 is CASSPGQYEAFF. As DNA, the CDR3 is TGTGCCAGCAGCCCGGGACAGTACGAAGCTTTCTTT.

This chain uses TRBV20-1 with TRBJ2-3; 13 nucleotides match TRBD2. The J segment lost 1 base and the V segment lost 2 bases, leaving 6 bases of the junction unmatched. The CDR3 is made up of 17 amino acids. Germline loops: CDR1 DFQATT, CDR2 SNEGSKA (reference sequence). The CDR3 coding sequence is TGCAGTGCTAGAAGGACTAGCGGGGGTAGTGGCACAGATACGCAGTATTTT. Translating it yields CSARRTSGGSGTDTQYF.

This clonotype appeared a single time. V usage is TRBV10-2 and J usage is TRBJ2-5; D is unclear. The CDR3 consists of 12 residues. Germline V lookup: CDR1 WSHSY, CDR2 SAAADI. Trimming shortened V by 8 bases and J by 5 bases, and 12 bases separated the two germline ends. CDR3 loop: CASHRAGETQYF. The CDR3 nucleotides read TGCGCCAGCCATAGGGCAGGCGAGACCCAGTACTTC.

The rearrangement uses TRBV4-2 and TRBJ1-2; possible D gene TRBD1, 6 bases. In germline, CDR1 is LGHNA, CDR2 YNFKEQ. The CDR3 covers 14 residues. Trimming left V 0 bases short and J 4 bases short, with 9 bases between. Here the CDR3 DNA reads TGTGCCAGCAGCCAAGAGGGGGCGAGCTATGGCTACACCTTC. Translated: CASSQEGASYGYTF.

This clonotype occurred a few times. The CDR3 region has the DNA TGTGCCAGCAGCCAAGATAGAATTGCCTACGAGCAGTACTTC. The encoded protein is CASSQDRIAYEQYF. The chain couples TRBV4-2 to TRBJ2-7; D remains unclear. Germline V gives CDR1 LGHNA, CDR2 YNFKEQ. The V end was cut by 0 bases, the J end by 2 bases, with 8 bases between. The CDR3 has 14 residues.

This chain uses TRBV28 with TRBJ2-2; D not resolved. Trimming removed 6 bases at V and 3 bases at J, with 8 bases between. CDR1 and CDR2 (germline): MDHEN, SYDVKM. CDR3 size: 13 residues. CDR3 sequence reads: CASSRTYTGELFF. The CDR3 DNA sequence: TGTGCCAGCAGCAGGACCTACACCGGGGAGCTGTTTTTT.